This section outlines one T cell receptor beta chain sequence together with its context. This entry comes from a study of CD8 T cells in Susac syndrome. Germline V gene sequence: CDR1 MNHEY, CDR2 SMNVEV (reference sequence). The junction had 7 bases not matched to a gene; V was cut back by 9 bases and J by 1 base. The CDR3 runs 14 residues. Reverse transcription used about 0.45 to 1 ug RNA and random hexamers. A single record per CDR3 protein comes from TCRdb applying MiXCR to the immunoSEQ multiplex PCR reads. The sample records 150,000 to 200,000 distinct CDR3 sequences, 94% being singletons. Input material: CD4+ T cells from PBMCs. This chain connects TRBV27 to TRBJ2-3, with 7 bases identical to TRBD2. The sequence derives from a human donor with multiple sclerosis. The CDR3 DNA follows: TGTGCCAGTAGACTAGCCTGGGGCACAGATACGCAGTATTTT. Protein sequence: CASRLAWGTDTQYF.